This T cell receptor (beta chain) was retrieved from a study of shared clonotypes between healthy human individuals. Trimming left V 0 bases short and J 5 bases short, with 13 bases between. This CDR3 comprises 16 residues. The V gene's germline CDR1 is SNHLY and CDR2 FYNNEI. A deep-level run was used for the assay. Libraries were prepared by immunoSEQ multiplex PCR; TCRdb keeps only in-frame clonotypes and omits some of them. The repertoire holds some 700,000 clones, about 90% seen once, with 34% in the top ten. Sequencing was carried out using memory CD8+ T cells from PBMCs. Subset indicated: CD45RO+ cells pooled with CCR7-negative TemRA cells. This chain connects TRBV2 to TRBJ1-4, with D perhaps matching TRBD1 (6 bases). The source is a man aged 18 to 30 in good health. Some clones in this sample may be carry-over from other donors' samples. CDR3 DNA: TGTGCCAGCAGTGAAGCGCGCAGGGGCGCGAATGAAAAACTGTTTTTT. Translated, it gives CASSEARRGANEKLFF.